This paragraph reports one TCR beta chain. Its antigen is unknown. Base qualities are not recorded, but no much larger clone differs from it by a single base. The data derive from a study of OX40 agonist ivuxolimab in advanced cancers. For context, the study as a whole: The costimulatory receptor OX40 (CD134) was targeted by ivuxolimab, a fully human IgG2 agonistic monoclonal antibody. Intravenous ivuxolimab was administered to patients every 2 weeks at six dose levels: 0.01, 0.1, 0.3, 1.5, 3 and 10 mg/kg. Among the approximately 50 dose-escalation patients, around 19 had hepatocellular carcinoma, roughly 15 melanoma, 9 renal cell carcinoma and 9 head and neck cancer. In the dose-escalation cohort, approximately 82% of patients were male, and the mean age was roughly 60 years with a range of roughly 20 to 79. Prior anti-PD-1, anti-PD-L1 or anti-CTLA-4 therapy was permitted, and checkpoint inhibitors had been received by about 37% of dose-escalation patients. Three dose-escalation patients achieved partial responses, one with hepatocellular carcinoma and two with cutaneous melanoma. Peripheral TCRbeta sequencing was intended to test whether TCR sequence diversity was altered and clonal T-cell expansion was caused by ivuxolimab. The monotherapy dose-escalation portion (N ≈ 52 patients) of the phase I ivuxolimab trial is reported in the paper.

To sequence the TCRbeta CDR3 region, genomic DNA was isolated from the sorted cells. The immunoSEQ Assay was used to sequence the TCRbeta CDR3 regions. TCRdb mirrors the immuneACCESS table, restricted to in-frame sequences. Some clones are absent from its copies; in checked studies, under half trace to an unresolved V gene, and the reason for the others is unknown. The sample includes about 130,000 clones, with 90% observed a single time. Together, the top ten hold 1.1% of the sample. Study-level results and caveats: In the 0.1-3.0 mg/kg groups, partial responders were among the patients with the lowest normalized peripheral clonal expansion, particularly in CD8+ T cells. At doses from 0.1 to 3.0 mg/kg, clonal expansion was seen in both CD4+ and CD8+ blood T cells between baseline and week 6. After ivuxolimab, expanded clones were on average more numerous among CD8+ T cells than among CD4+ T cells. The antigen specificity of the peripheral T cells that underwent clonal expansion was not determined. Low levels of normalized T-cell clonal expansion were also seen in some patients who did not respond.

The trial excluded patients who had a history of autoimmune disease or who were on systemic immunosuppression. Peripheral blood for TCR sequencing was collected from all dose cohorts at baseline, on cycle 4 day 1, and on cycle 7 day 1. The samples were taken from a phase I, first-in-human, multicenter, open-label dose-escalation trial of ivuxolimab. Adults with locally advanced or metastatic melanoma, renal cell, hepatocellular, or head and neck squamous cell carcinoma were enrolled in the trial. Before TCR sequencing, CD4+ and CD8+ T cells were separately sorted from peripheral blood. This clonotype was obtained from an adult with an advanced solid tumor such as melanoma, head and neck, liver or kidney cancer. The sample was CD4+ or CD8+ T cells sorted from blood, taken in a trial of the OX40 agonist ivuxolimab.

The CDR3: CASSQDRANNEQFF. The DNA reads as follows: TGTGCCAGCAGCCAGGACAGGGCCAACAATGAGCAGTTCTTC. The sequence joins TRBV11-2 to TRBJ2-1, with 8 bases matching TRBD1. The germline V and J ends show losses of 5 bases and 5 bases respectively, and no gene match explains 5 bases of the junction. The CDR3 has 14 amino acids, counting the end cysteine and phenylalanine. The entry retains the CDR3 DNA only, 42 bases that are in frame from base 1. The germline V gene specifies SGHAT as CDR1 and FQNNGV as CDR2.